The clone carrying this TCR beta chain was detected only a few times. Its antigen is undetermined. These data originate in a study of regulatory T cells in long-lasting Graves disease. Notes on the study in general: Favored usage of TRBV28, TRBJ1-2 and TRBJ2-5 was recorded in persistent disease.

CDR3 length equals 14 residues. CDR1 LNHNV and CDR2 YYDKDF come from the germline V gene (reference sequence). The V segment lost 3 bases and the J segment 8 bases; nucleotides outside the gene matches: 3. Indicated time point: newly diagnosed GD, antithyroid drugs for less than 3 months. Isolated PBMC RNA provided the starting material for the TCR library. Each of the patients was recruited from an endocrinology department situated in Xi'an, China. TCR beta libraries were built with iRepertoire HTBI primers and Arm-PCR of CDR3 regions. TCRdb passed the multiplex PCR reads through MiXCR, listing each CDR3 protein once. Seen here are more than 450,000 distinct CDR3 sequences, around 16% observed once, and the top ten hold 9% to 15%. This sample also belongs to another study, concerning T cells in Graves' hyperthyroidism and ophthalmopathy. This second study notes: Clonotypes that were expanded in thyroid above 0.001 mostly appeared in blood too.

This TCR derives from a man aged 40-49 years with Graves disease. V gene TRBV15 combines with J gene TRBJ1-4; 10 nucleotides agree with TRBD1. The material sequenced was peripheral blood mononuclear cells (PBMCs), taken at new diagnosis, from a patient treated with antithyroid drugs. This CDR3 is CATSRGQGKEKLFF. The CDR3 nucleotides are TGTGCCACCAGCAGGGGACAGGGGAAGGAAAAACTGTTTTTT. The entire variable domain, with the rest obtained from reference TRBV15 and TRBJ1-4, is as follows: DAMVIQNPRYQVTQFGKPVTLSCSQTLNHNVMYWYQQKSSQAPKLLFHYYDKDFNNEADTPDNFQSRRPNTSFCFLDIRSPGLGDTAMYLCATSRGQGKEKLFFGSGTQLSVL.